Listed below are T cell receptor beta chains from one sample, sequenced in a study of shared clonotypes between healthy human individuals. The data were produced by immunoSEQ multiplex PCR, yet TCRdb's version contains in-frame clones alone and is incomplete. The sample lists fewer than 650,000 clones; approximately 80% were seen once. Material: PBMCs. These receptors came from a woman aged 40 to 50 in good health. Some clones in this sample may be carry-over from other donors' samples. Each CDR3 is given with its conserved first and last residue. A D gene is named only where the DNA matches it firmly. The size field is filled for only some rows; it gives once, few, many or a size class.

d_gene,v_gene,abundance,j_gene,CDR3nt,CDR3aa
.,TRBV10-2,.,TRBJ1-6,TGCGCCAGCAGTTCTGAAGAATGGGGGTTCCCGTATAATTCACCCCTCCACTTT,CASSSEEWGFPYNSPLHF
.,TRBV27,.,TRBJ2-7,TGTGCCAGCAAAGGGATCTACGAGCAGTACTTC,CASKGIYEQYF
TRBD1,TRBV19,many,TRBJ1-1,TGTGCCAGTAGCGACAGGGGCAACACTGAAGCTTTCTTT,CASSDRGNTEAFF
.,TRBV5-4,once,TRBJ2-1,TGTGCCAGCAGCTTGGGGGAGTTTGGTTACAATGAGCAGTTCTTC,CASSLGEFGYNEQFF
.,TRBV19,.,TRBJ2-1,TGTGCCAGTAGTCGGGACTTGTACCGGAATGAGCAGTTCTTC,CASSRDLYRNEQFF
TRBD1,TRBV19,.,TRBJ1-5,TGTGCCAGTACCAATCCCCGGGACAGGGGGCGAATAAGCAATCAGCCCCAGCATTTT,CASTNPRDRGRISNQPQHF
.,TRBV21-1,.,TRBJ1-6,TGTGCCAGCAGCAATGGCCCGGACAGGGAAAATTCACCCCTCCACTTT,CASSNGPDRENSPLHF
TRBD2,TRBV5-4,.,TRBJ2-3,TGTGCCAGCAGCTCCGAACAGGGACTAGCGGGAGTAAATACGCAGTATTTT,CASSSEQGLAGVNTQYF
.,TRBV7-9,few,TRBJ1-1,TGTGCCAGCAGCAAACAGGGTGGCACTGAAGCTTTCTTT,CASSKQGGTEAFF
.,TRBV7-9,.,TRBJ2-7,TGTGCCAGCAGCTTAGTAGGGGGATACGAGCAGTACTTC,CASSLVGGYEQYF
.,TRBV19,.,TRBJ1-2,TGTGCCAGTAGTTCTCACCAGGATAGGTCCTATGGCTACACCTTC,CASSSHQDRSYGYTF
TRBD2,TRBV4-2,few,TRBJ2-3,TGTGCCAGCAGCCAAGATGGACTAGCGGGAGTTGATACGCAGTATTTT,CASSQDGLAGVDTQYF
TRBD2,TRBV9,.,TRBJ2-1,TGTGCCAGCAGCCCAGCGGGGGCCCGGGGCAATGAGCAGTTCTTC,CASSPAGARGNEQFF
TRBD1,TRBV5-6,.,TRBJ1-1,TGTGCCAGCAGCCCCCCCCGGGGGGACAGAGAAATAAACACTGAAGCTTTCTTT,CASSPPRGDREINTEAFF
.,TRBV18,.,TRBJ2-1,TGTGCCAGCTCACGGGTGGGCGACAATGAGCAGTTCTTC,CASSRVGDNEQFF
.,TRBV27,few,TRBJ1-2,TGTGCCAGCAGCCCCCACGAGGGGAATGGCTACACCTTC,CASSPHEGNGYTF
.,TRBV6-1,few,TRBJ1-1,TGTGCCAGCAGTGAAGAGATCGTGAACACTGAAGCTTTCTTT,CASSEEIVNTEAFF
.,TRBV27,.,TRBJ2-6,TGTGCCAGCAGTTTATCGGGCCAGGGCGGTTCCGGGGCCAACGTCCTGACTTTC,CASSLSGQGGSGANVLTF
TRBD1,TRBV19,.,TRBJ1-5,TGTGCCAGTAGTATATCTCGGGACAGGATGAATCAGCCCCAGCATTTT,CASSISRDRMNQPQHF
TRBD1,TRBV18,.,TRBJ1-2,TGTGCCAGCTCACCACAGACAGGGGGCGCGGATGGCTACACCTTC,CASSPQTGGADGYTF
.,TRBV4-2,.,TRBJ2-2,TGTGCCAGCAGCCAAGATTGGCAGGCGCTTGTCACCGGGGAGCTGTTTTTT,CASSQDWQALVTGELFF
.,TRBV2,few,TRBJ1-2,TGTGCCAGCAGAGATGACAGGAACTATGGCTACACCTTC,CASRDDRNYGYTF
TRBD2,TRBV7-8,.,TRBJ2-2,TGTGCCAGCAGCCCCTGGACTAGCGGGAGTCCCGGGGAGCTGTTTTTT,CASSPWTSGSPGELFF
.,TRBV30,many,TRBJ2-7,TGTGCCTGGAGCGCTAACTACGAGCAGTACTTC,CAWSANYEQYF
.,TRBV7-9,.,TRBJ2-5,TGTGCCAGCAGCTTAGCGGGGACCCCTGGGGGTCATGAGACCCAGTACTTC,CASSLAGTPGGHETQYF
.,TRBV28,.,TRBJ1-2,TGTGCCAGCAGTTTAGAGGCCAGGTTTGGGCGAGGCTACACCTTC,CASSLEARFGRGYTF
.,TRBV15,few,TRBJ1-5,TGTGCCACCAGTAAGATTAGCAATCAGCCCCAGCATTTT,CATSKISNQPQHF
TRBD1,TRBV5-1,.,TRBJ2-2,TGCGCCAGCAGCTCTGGACAGGGGTACACCGGGGAGCTGTTTTTT,CASSSGQGYTGELFF
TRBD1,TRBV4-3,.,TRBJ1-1,TGCGCCAGCAGCCAAGCAAGGACAGGGGTTACTGAAGCTTTCTTT,CASSQARTGVTEAFF
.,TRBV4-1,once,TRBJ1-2,TGCGCCAGCAGCCAAGATTTCCCAGTCGAAAACTATGGCTACACCTTC,CASSQDFPVENYGYTF
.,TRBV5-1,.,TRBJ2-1,TGCGCCAGCAGCTTGGGGGGGTCCACCTACAATGAGCAGTTCTTC,CASSLGGSTYNEQFF
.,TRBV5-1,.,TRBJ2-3,TGCGCCAGCAGCTCCCCCCTCACAGATACGCAGTATTTT,CASSSPLTDTQYF
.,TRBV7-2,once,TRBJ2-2,TGTGCCAGCAGCTCTCATTTAAGCCAAACGAACACCGGGGAGCTGTTTTTT,CASSSHLSQTNTGELFF
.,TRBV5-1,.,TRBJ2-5,TGCGCCAGCAGCCGAGGAAACGGGGTTCAAGAGACCCAGTACTTC,CASSRGNGVQETQYF
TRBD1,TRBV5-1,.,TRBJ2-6,TGCGCCAGCAGCCTTGGGACAGGGGGCTTCTCTGGGGCCAACGTCCTGACTTTC,CASSLGTGGFSGANVLTF
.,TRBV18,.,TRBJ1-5,TGTGCCAGCTCACCAACGGGCCAGAATCAGCCCCAGCATTTT,CASSPTGQNQPQHF
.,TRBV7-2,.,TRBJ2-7,TGTGCCAGCAGCCGACCACGAGGGAGCTCTATCACCTACGAGCAGTACTTC,CASSRPRGSSITYEQYF
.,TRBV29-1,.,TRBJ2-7,TGCAGCGTGGATGGGGGAAGCGACGAGCAGTACTTC,CSVDGGSDEQYF
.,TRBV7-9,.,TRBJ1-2,TGTGCCAGCAGCTCGACCGGCGAAATTCGATATGGCTACACCTTC,CASSSTGEIRYGYTF
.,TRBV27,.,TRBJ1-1,TGTGCCAGCAGTACTGCAGGGTACACTGAAGCTTTCTTT,CASSTAGYTEAFF
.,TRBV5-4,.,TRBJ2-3,TGTGCCAGCAGCTTGGCCAGAGGGGCAGATACGCAGTATTTT,CASSLARGADTQYF
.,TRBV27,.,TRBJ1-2,TGTGCCAGCAGTTTATCGCTAGGGTCTGGCTACACCTTC,CASSLSLGSGYTF
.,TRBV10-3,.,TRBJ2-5,TGTGCCATCAGTGAGGGAGGGGCAGAGACCCAGTACTTC,CAISEGGAETQYF
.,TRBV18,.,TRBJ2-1,TGTGCCAGCTCAGTCGGGACCGCAAATGAGCAGTTCTTC,CASSVGTANEQFF
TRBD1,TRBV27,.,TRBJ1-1,TGTGCCAGCAGTACCCTACAGGGGCCCCGGTTAGCTTTCTTT,CASSTLQGPRLAFF
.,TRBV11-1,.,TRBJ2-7,TGTGCCAGCAGCGCTGCGGGCCAGTCGGGTTACGAGCAGTACTTC,CASSAAGQSGYEQYF
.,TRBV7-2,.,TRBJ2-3,TGTGCCAGCAGACAGGCAGCAGTTCGCACAGATACGCAGTATTTT,CASRQAAVRTDTQYF
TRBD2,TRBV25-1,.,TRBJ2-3,TGTGCCAGCAGTGAATGGACTAGAGGAGTTCAGTTT,CASSEWTRGVQF
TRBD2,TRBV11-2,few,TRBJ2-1,TGTGCCAGCAGCGAAAGCCCGGCGGGAGAAAGGTCGTTCTTC,CASSESPAGERSFF